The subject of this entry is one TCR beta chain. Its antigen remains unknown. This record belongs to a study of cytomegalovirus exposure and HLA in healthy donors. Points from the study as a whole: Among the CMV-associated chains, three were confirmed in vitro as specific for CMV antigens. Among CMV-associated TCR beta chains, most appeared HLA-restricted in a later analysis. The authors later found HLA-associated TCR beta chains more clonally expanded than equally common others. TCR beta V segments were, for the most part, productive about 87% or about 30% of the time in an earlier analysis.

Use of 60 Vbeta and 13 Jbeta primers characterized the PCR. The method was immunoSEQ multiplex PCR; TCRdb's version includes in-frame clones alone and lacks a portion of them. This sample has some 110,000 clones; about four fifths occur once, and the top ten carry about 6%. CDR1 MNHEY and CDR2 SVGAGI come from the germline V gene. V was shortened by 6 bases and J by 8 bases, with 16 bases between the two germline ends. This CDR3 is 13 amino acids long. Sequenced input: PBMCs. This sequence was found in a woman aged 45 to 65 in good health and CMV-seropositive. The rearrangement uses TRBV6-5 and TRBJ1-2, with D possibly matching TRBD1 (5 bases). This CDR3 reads CASRQTAPAGYTF. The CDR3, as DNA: TGTGCCAGCAGGCAGACAGCTCCGGCCGGCTACACCTTC.